One and the same sample provided the 16 T cell receptor beta chains below, sequenced in a study of blood T cell repertoires in COVID-19. Profiled with immunoSEQ multiplex PCR; TCRdb holds only in-frame clones, not every one. Of approximately 220,000 clones in the sample, roughly 90% were seen once. Sequencing used PBMCs or T cells enriched from blood (not recorded which). These receptors all stem from a woman between 40 and 55 years old with acute COVID-19.

The chain combines TRBV27 with TRBJ1-2; a weak D match, TRBD1 (5 bases). V was trimmed by 6 bases and J by 5 bases, leaving 10 bases between them. Germline V gene lookup returns CDR1 MNHEY and CDR2 SMNVEV (reference sequence). The CDR3 is 12 residues long. The CDR3 loop reads CASRDSPYGYTF. CDR3 DNA sequence: TGTGCCAGCAGAGACAGTCCTTATGGCTACACCTTC.

The chain couples TRBV29-1 to TRBJ1-1; D is unclear. The V and J ends lost 1 base and 1 base respectively, with 7 bases between them. CDR1 SQVTM and CDR2 ANQGSEA come from the germline V gene. The CDR3 consists of 13 residues. For the CDR3, the DNA is TGCAGCGTTGAAGGGCAGGCGAACACTGAAGCTTTCTTT. Residues: CSVEGQANTEAFF.

The V call is TRBV5-1, the J call TRBJ1-2; the match to TRBD1 covers 9 bases. Germline values: CDR1 SGHRS, CDR2 YFSETQ. This CDR3 is 15 amino acids long. The V gene end was trimmed by 6 bases and the J gene end by 8 bases; junction bases not matched to a gene: 14. For the CDR3, the DNA is TGCGCCAGCACCGCCACCGGGACAGGGTATTCAGGCTACACCTTC. This gives the protein CASTATGTGYSGYTF.

The rearrangement uses TRBV9 and TRBJ1-1, with D possibly being TRBD1 (6 bases). CDR3 size: 13 residues. Trimming shortened V by 6 bases and J by 1 base, and 10 bases separated the two germline ends. The V gene's germline CDR1 is SGDLS and CDR2 YYNGEE. CDR3 in DNA: TGTGCCAGCAAGGACAGTCAGAACACTGAAGCTTTCTTT. The encoded protein is CASKDSQNTEAFF.

The chain is built from TRBV19 and TRBJ2-5; D is possibly TRBD1 (5 bases). Germline loops: CDR1 LNHDA, CDR2 SQIVND (reference sequence). CDR3 size: 16 residues. V lost 1 base and J 4 bases, leaving 16 bases between the germline ends. The CDR3 nucleotides read TGTGCCAGTAGTATAGTTCAGGGCGGCGCAAGAGAGACCCAGTACTTC. Translation gives CASSIVQGGARETQYF.

The rearrangement joins TRBV11-2 to TRBJ1-1; D is uncertain. The CDR3 loop spans 13 amino acids. V shed 3 bases and J shed 2 bases, with 7 bases lying between them. Per the germline V gene, CDR1 is SGHAT and CDR2 is FQNNGV. The CDR3 bases are TGTGCCAGCAGCTTGTCGACAAACACTGAAGCTTTCTTT. It codes for CASSLSTNTEAFF.

The chain uses TRBV5-3 and TRBJ2-2, with D possibly matching TRBD2 (6 bases). TRBV5-3 is placed among ORFs of uncertain function. Trimming removed 9 bases at V and 6 bases at J, with 30 bases between. The CDR3 spans 18 residues. In DNA form, the CDR3 reads TGTGCCAACCCAACACGGCCGGAACACAGTCCGGGGGCCGGGGAGCTGTTTTTT. It codes for CANPTRPEHSPGAGELFF.

This chain links TRBV2 with TRBJ2-7, with D tentatively TRBD1 (6 bases). V lost 6 bases to trimming and J lost 7 bases, with 19 bases between them. CDR1 is SNHLY and CDR2 is FYNNEI in the germline V gene. This CDR3 comprises 14 residues. The CDR3 sequence: CASRRARGQWEQYF. The CDR3 coding sequence is TGTGCCAGCAGGAGGGCCAGGGGACAATGGGAGCAGTACTTC.

This chain connects TRBV7-2 to TRBJ2-5; TRBD1 matches at 7 bases. The germline gives CDR1 SGHTA, CDR2 FQGNSA. The CDR3 totals 17 residues. Losses at the gene ends were 6 bases for V and 4 bases for J; bases not matched to a gene: 17. Here the CDR3 reads CASSRQGSGGYGETQYF. The CDR3 DNA reads as TGTGCCAGCAGTCGACAGGGTAGTGGGGGCTATGGAGAGACCCAGTACTTC.

This CDR3 is CAISGTGQIDYGYTF. The DNA of the CDR3 is TGTGCCATCAGTGGTACGGGACAGATAGACTATGGCTACACCTTC. This chain joins TRBV10-3 and TRBJ1-2; 7 bases agree with TRBD1. V shed 4 bases, J shed 3 bases, and the junction held 8 bases outside the gene matches. The germline V gene has CDR1 ENHRY and CDR2 SYGVKD. This CDR3 has 15 amino acids.

This clone has only a few counts. CDR3 nucleotides: TGCGCCAGCAGCCAAGCCGACAGGGGGCTGGGTGAAAAACTGTTTTTT. It specifies CASSQADRGLGEKLFF. The V gene is TRBV4-3, the J gene TRBJ1-4; TRBD1 matches at 10 bases. The V gene's germline CDR1 is LGHNA and CDR2 YSLEER. After removal of 1 base from V and 7 bases from J, the junction contained 6 bases not matched to a gene. The CDR3 totals 16 residues.

The V and J genes are TRBV25-1 and TRBJ2-2; 11 nucleotides line up with TRBD2. V shed 6 bases and J 7 bases; nucleotides not matched to a gene: 10. The CDR3 is 16 amino acids. Germline CDR1 MGHDK, CDR2 SYGVNS. The CDR3: CASRPMTSGVSGELFF. The CDR3 DNA follows: TGTGCCAGCAGACCGATGACTAGCGGGGTTAGCGGGGAGCTGTTTTTT.

The genes are TRBV6-5 and TRBJ1-2; 11 bases are shared with TRBD1. Looked up from germline, CDR1 is MNHEY and CDR2 is SVGAGI. This CDR3 has 14 amino acids. The V and J ends lost 2 bases and 8 bases, in that order; junction bases with no gene match: 4. The CDR3 DNA sequence: TGTGCCAGCAGTTACGTCGGGACAGGGGGGGGCTACACCTTC. It codes for CASSYVGTGGGYTF.

The chain carries TRBV9 and TRBJ2-1; 7 positions match TRBD1. This CDR3 is 16 amino acids long. The trim removed 2 bases at V and 5 bases at J, leaving 10 bases unmatched. Per the germline V gene, CDR1 is SGDLS and CDR2 is YYNGEE. The chain's CDR3 is CASSVDPRGSDNEQFF. The CDR3 DNA sequence: TGTGCCAGCAGCGTTGACCCCAGGGGGTCGGACAATGAGCAGTTCTTC.

This CDR3 reads CASSPPSSPLRAEQYF. Here the CDR3 DNA reads TGTGCCAGCAGCCCCCCCTCAAGTCCACTACGAGCGGAGCAGTACTTC. The rearrangement joins TRBV11-2 to TRBJ2-7; D is uncertain. Germline CDR1 is SGHAT and CDR2 is FQNNGV. Trimming shortened V by 5 bases and J by 7 bases, and 24 bases separated the two germline ends. The CDR3 is made up of 16 amino acids.

This clone was picked up a small number of times. The CDR3 DNA follows: TGTGCCAGCAGCTTCAGCACTGAAGCTTTCTTT. It yields the protein CASSFSTEAFF. The rearrangement joins TRBV5-6 to TRBJ1-1; D gene unclear. The CDR3 is made up of 11 amino acids. Trimming stripped 2 bases from V and 4 bases from J, with 3 bases between. Germline loops: CDR1 SGHDT, CDR2 YYEEEE.